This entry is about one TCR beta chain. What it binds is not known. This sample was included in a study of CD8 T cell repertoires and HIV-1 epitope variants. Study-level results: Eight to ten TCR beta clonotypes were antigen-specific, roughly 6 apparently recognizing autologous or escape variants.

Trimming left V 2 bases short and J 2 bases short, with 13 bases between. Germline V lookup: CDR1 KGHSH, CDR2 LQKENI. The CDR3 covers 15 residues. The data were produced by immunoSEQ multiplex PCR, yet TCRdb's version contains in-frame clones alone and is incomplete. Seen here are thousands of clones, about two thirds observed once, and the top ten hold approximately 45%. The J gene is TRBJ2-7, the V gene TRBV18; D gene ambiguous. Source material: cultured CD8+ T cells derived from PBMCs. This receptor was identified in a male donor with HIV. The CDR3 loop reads CASSPGNIRTYEQYF. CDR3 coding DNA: TGTGCCAGCTCACCAGGGAACATACGAACCTACGAGCAGTACTTC.